Following are 22 T cell receptor beta chains from one sample sequenced in a study of T cell changes during pregnancy in multiple sclerosis. Measured with immunoSEQ multiplex PCR; TCRdb has only the in-frame clones, and not every one. The data hold roughly 40,000 clones, with 91% observed a single time. The specimen comprised CD4+ T cells from peripheral blood mononuclear cells, sampled in the second trimester of pregnancy. These receptors all stem from a female donor in good health, enrolled as a control in a pregnancy study.

The genes are TRBV27 and TRBJ1-1; a weak D match, TRBD1 (5 bases). The length of the CDR3 is 14 residues. Germline loops: CDR1 MNHEY, CDR2 SMNVEV (reference sequence). V was pared by 8 bases and J by 1 base, with 14 bases between. The CDR3 reads CASSAGGWNTEAFF. CDR3 DNA: TGTGCCAGCTCCGCGGGGGGGTGGAACACTGAAGCTTTCTTT.

The V and J genes are TRBV27 and TRBJ1-4, with no clear D. The CDR3 is 15 residues long. Germline-derived CDR1 and CDR2 are MNHEY and SMNVEV (reference sequence). Trimming stripped 0 bases from V and 11 bases from J, with 16 bases between. Here the CDR3 reads CASSLSWASPIKLFF. CDR3 nucleotides: TGTGCCAGCAGTTTATCGTGGGCCTCACCAATTAAACTGTTTTTT.

The CDR3 nucleotides read TGTGCCAGCAGCCGACCGGGACTAGTCTACGAGCAGTACTTC. It is translated as CASSRPGLVYEQYF. The chain is built from TRBV28 and TRBJ2-7; 8 bases are shared with TRBD2. Germline CDR1 is MDHEN and CDR2 is SYDVKM. The CDR3 loop spans 14 amino acids. V lost 6 bases to trimming and J lost 3 bases; unmatched junction nucleotides: 7.

The rearrangement links TRBV6-5 to TRBJ1-4; maybe TRBD1 (5 bases). V lost 7 bases and J lost 8, with 20 bases in between. Germline loops: CDR1 MNHEY, CDR2 SVGAGI. This CDR3 comprises 15 residues. The CDR3, as DNA: TGTGCCAGCACTCCCCTGAGTGGGGCTGAAGAAAAACTGTTTTTT. Encoded protein: CASTPLSGAEEKLFF.

The rearrangement joins TRBV10-3 to TRBJ2-2; D may be TRBD1 (5 bases). Germline assignment: CDR1 ENHRY and CDR2 SYGVKD. This CDR3 comprises 17 residues. The V end lost 0 bases, the J end lost 0 bases, and 11 bases lay between the germline ends. CDR3 in amino acids: CAISESQGFANTGELFF. CDR3 in DNA: TGTGCCATCAGTGAGTCCCAGGGATTCGCGAACACCGGGGAGCTGTTTTTT.

The chain uses TRBV14 and TRBJ1-2; no firm D call. Trimming stripped 0 bases from V and 5 bases from J, with 7 bases between. The CDR3 has 13 residues. From germline, CDR1 is SGHDN and CDR2 FVKESK. In DNA, the CDR3 is TGTGCCAGCAGCCAAGACTACGTTTATGGCTACACCTTC. Translation gives CASSQDYVYGYTF.

V is TRBV5-1 and J is TRBJ2-1; D is undetermined. V was cut by 4 bases and J by 6 bases, with 8 bases left in between. The CDR3 extends over 12 amino acids. CDR1 and CDR2 (germline): SGHRS, YFSETQ. The CDR3 sequence is CASSKPSNEQFF. CDR3 coding DNA: TGCGCCAGCAGCAAACCCAGCAATGAGCAGTTCTTC.

This rearrangement joins TRBV28 to TRBJ1-2; 8 bases match TRBD1. V shed 2 bases and J 4 bases; nucleotides not matched to a gene: 9. Germline V gene data show CDR1 as MDHEN and CDR2 as SYDVKM. This CDR3 contains 16 residues. The DNA of the CDR3 is TGTGCCAGCAGTTTAGCCCCCGGACAGGGAGGCTATGGCTACACCTTC. The encoded protein is CASSLAPGQGGYGYTF.

This chain uses TRBV6-6 with TRBJ2-7; 8 bases line up with TRBD1. The CDR3 totals 15 residues. Per germline, CDR1 MNHNY and CDR2 SVGAGI (reference sequence). The V and J ends lost 5 bases and 3 bases, in that order; junction bases with no gene match: 9. The CDR3 nucleotides read TGTGCCAGCAGTATTGACCGGGACAGGATCTACGAGCAGTACTTC. Translating gives CASSIDRDRIYEQYF.

The chain recombines TRBV10-3 with TRBJ2-5; weak D call: TRBD1 (6 bases). The CDR3 length is 13 residues. V shed 5 bases and J shed 2 bases, with 9 bases lying between them. CDR1 and CDR2 (germline): ENHRY, SYGVKD. The CDR3 DNA follows: TGTGCCATCAGTTCAGGGGAACAAGAGACCCAGTACTTC. It specifies CAISSGEQETQYF.

This clone is a singleton in its sample. This chain connects TRBV10-1 to TRBJ2-2; maybe TRBD2 (6 bases). Deletions cut 5 bases from V and 7 bases from J, with 14 bases between. Germline assignment: CDR1 WNHNN and CDR2 SYGVQD (reference sequence). This CDR3 comprises 14 residues. CDR3 DNA: TGCGCCAGCAGTACGGGGGAATCGAGCGGGGAGCTGTTTTTT. Translated: CASSTGESSGELFF.

The chain carries TRBV30 and TRBJ2-5; D perhaps matches TRBD1 (5 bases). Germline CDR1 and CDR2: GTSNPN and SVGIG (reference sequence). The CDR3 loop spans 16 amino acids. Trimming took off 2 bases at V and 9 bases at J, with 25 bases between the two ends. The CDR3: CAWSNFETRASRAQYF. CDR3 DNA sequence: TGTGCCTGGAGTAACTTCGAGACAAGGGCAAGCAGGGCCCAGTACTTC.

This clone has just one count. The rearrangement uses TRBV28 and TRBJ1-2; 7 bases are a match to TRBD1. V gave up 6 bases and J gave up 8 bases; unmatched junction bases: 18. Germline loops: CDR1 MDHEN, CDR2 SYDVKM. The CDR3 totals 16 residues. The CDR3, as DNA: TGTGCCAGCAGGACCGGGACAGCCGCGCGGGTAGGGGGCTACACCTTC. Protein sequence: CASRTGTAARVGGYTF.

This sequence joins TRBV11-2 and TRBJ1-6; no reliable D call. From germline, CDR1 is SGHAT and CDR2 FQNNGV. The CDR3 covers 14 residues. V dropped 6 bases and J dropped 9 bases, with 15 bases sitting between them. The CDR3 DNA sequence: TGTGCCAGCAGGCCCGGGTCAGGAGGTTCACCCCTCCACTTT. Protein product: CASRPGSGGSPLHF.

The chain carries TRBV18 and TRBJ2-5, with D possibly TRBD1 on 7 matching bases. Germline CDR1 KGHSH, CDR2 LQKENI. Trimming removed 7 bases from V and 2 bases from J, with 20 bases in between. The CDR3 loop spans 16 amino acids. CDR3 DNA sequence: TGTGCCAGCTTACGCCCTCTGACAGGGAGGCAAGAGACCCAGTACTTC. Residues: CASLRPLTGRQETQYF.

The chain carries TRBV7-8 and TRBJ2-1, with TRBD1 matching over 9 bases. Germline assignment: CDR1 SGHVS and CDR2 FQNEAQ. The CDR3 totals 19 residues. The junction had 16 bases not matched to a gene; V was cut back by 3 bases and J by 4 bases. CDR3 residues: CASSFRLGRTGGSYNEQFF. The DNA of the CDR3 is TGTGCCAGCAGCTTCCGGCTAGGGAGAACAGGGGGCAGTTACAATGAGCAGTTCTTC.

This clone was seen just once. The rearrangement uses TRBV18 and TRBJ1-1; maybe TRBD1 (5 bases). The CDR3 runs to 15 residues. Trimming left V 5 bases short and J 1 base short, with 14 bases between. Germline lookup yields CDR1 KGHSH and CDR2 LQKENI. The CDR3 spells CASSLTGIGNTEAFF. CDR3 DNA: TGTGCCAGCTCATTAACAGGTATCGGGAACACTGAAGCTTTCTTT.

Here the CDR3 DNA reads TGTGCCAGCAGCAGTTACTACGAGCAGTACTTC. Translating it yields CASSSYYEQYF. The rearrangement joins TRBV21-1 to TRBJ2-7; no DNA check was done on the table's D call, TRBD2. TRBV21-1 is listed as a pseudogene. The CDR3 is 11 residues long.

V gene TRBV30 combines with J gene TRBJ2-1, with no clear D. This CDR3 region has 15 residues. Looked up from germline, CDR1 is GTSNPN and CDR2 is SVGIG (reference sequence). V lost 0 bases, J lost 1 base, and 10 bases lay in between. The CDR3 region is CAWSVGSGSYNEQFF. The CDR3 DNA reads as TGTGCCTGGAGTGTAGGATCCGGGTCCTACAATGAGCAGTTCTTC.

The chain links TRBV5-1 to TRBJ2-1, with D possibly being TRBD2 (7 bases). V lost 4 bases, J lost 5 bases, and 16 bases lay in between. CDR3 length equals 15 residues. Germline CDR1 and CDR2: SGHRS and YFSETQ. CDR3 DNA: TGCGCCAGCAGCCGGGGGCGGGAGTTCAACAATGAGCAGTTCTTC. This sequence encodes CASSRGREFNNEQFF.

This CDR3 is CATSRVALGNTEAFF. The DNA for the CDR3 is TGTGCCACCAGCAGAGTTGCGCTCGGGAACACTGAAGCTTTCTTT. V is TRBV15 and J is TRBJ1-1; D unresolved. CDR3 size: 15 residues. Trimming took 1 base from V and 1 from J, leaving 10 bases between them. Germline V CDR1 and CDR2: LNHNV, YYDKDF (reference sequence).

The chain uses TRBV30 and TRBJ1-5; 8 bases align to TRBD1. CDR3 length: 14 amino acids. Germline V gene data show CDR1 as GTSNPN and CDR2 as SVGIG (reference sequence). With V trimmed by 5 bases and J by 5 bases, 8 bases remained unmatched. The chain's CDR3 is CAWGADRGYQPQHF. Written as DNA, the CDR3 is TGTGCCTGGGGCGCTGACAGGGGCTATCAGCCCCAGCATTTT.